These T cell receptor beta chains were read from a single sample in a study of T cell clones after liver transplantation. Clones were read by immunoSEQ multiplex PCR, and TCRdb kept only the in-frame ones, dropping some. The repertoire consists of about 45,000 clones, with about 86% occurring once and the leading ten covering around 2.5%. The sample here was CD4+ T cells from blood, taken 24 months after liver transplant. Receptors were obtained from a human patient who received a liver transplant. Some T cells may have originated in the graft donor. Both conserved end residues are part of each CDR3. Each record gives: J gene, clone size, D gene, V gene, CDR3 protein, CDR3 DNA. D genes are given only for firm matches. Some rows mark clone size as missing; the rest say once, few, many or name a class of expanded clone.

>TRBJ2-3|.|.|TRBV6-5
CASRPTGVSTDTQYF
TGTGCCAGCAGACCAACAGGAGTAAGCACAGATACGCAGTATTTT
>TRBJ1-4|.|.|TRBV7-2
CASSPRQAATNEKLFF
TGTGCCAGCAGCCCCCGTCAAGCCGCAACTAATGAAAAACTGTTTTTT
>TRBJ2-5|.|.|TRBV11-3
CASSLVTTQGGEETQYF
TGTGCCAGCAGCTTAGTCACCACTCAGGGGGGAGAAGAGACCCAGTACTTC
>TRBJ1-6|.|.|TRBV27
CASSLTRQINNSPLHF
TGTGCCAGCAGTCTAACACGACAGATTAACAATTCACCCCTCCACTTT
>TRBJ2-7|.|.|TRBV12-2
CASRSRDRVNEQYF
TGTGCAAGTCGCTCACGGGACAGGGTGAACGAGCAGTACTTC
>TRBJ2-5|.|.|TRBV5-4
CASSLVAEEETQYF
TGTGCCAGCAGCTTGGTGGCGGAAGAAGAGACCCAGTACTTC
>TRBJ2-7|.|TRBD1|TRBV29-1
CSAGTAPYEQYF
TGCAGCGCTGGGACAGCTCCCTACGAGCAGTACTTC
>TRBJ2-2|.|TRBD2|TRBV7-3
CASSFSGTPNTGELFF
TGTGCCAGCAGCTTTAGCGGGACCCCGAACACCGGGGAGCTGTTTTTT
>TRBJ2-3|.|TRBD2|TRBV7-2
CASSSRSGGLTDTQYF
TGTGCCAGCAGCTCCCGTAGCGGGGGCCTCACAGATACGCAGTATTTT
>TRBJ2-7|.|.|TRBV7-2
CASSLEQGGLSSEQYF
TGTGCCAGCAGCTTAGAGCAGGGCGGATTATCCAGCGAGCAGTACTTC
>TRBJ2-1|.|TRBD2|TRBV2
CASGAGTRGNEQFF
TGTGCCAGCGGCGCCGGGACTAGGGGCAATGAGCAGTTCTTC
>TRBJ1-5|.|.|TRBV7-9
CASSLEISQPQHF
TGTGCCAGCAGCTTAGAGATTTCTCAGCCCCAGCATTTT
>TRBJ2-7|.|TRBD1|TRBV6-1
CASSKEGQGTYEQYF
TGTGCCAGCAGTAAGGAGGGACAGGGAACCTACGAGCAGTACTTC
>TRBJ2-1|.|TRBD2|TRBV5-1
CASSLIAGEGNEQFF
TGCGCCAGCAGTTTGATAGCGGGAGAGGGCAATGAGCAGTTCTTC
>TRBJ1-1|.|TRBD1|TRBV5-4
CASSLDGTGGNTEAFF
TGTGCCAGCAGCCTCGACGGGACAGGGGGCAACACTGAAGCTTTCTTT
>TRBJ2-7|.|TRBD1|TRBV28
CASSRGTAIEPYEQYF
TGTGCCAGCAGTCGAGGGACAGCGATTGAACCCTACGAGCAGTACTTC
>TRBJ2-1|.|TRBD1|TRBV7-2
CARWDSLLINEQFF
TGTGCCAGGTGGGACAGCCTGCTAATAAATGAGCAGTTCTTC
>TRBJ2-7|.|.|TRBV5-1
CASSQPEGRTGRGYEQYF
TGCGCCAGCAGCCAACCTGAAGGACGGACCGGCAGGGGCTACGAGCAGTACTTC
>TRBJ2-7|.|.|TRBV21-1
CASSPLGGIRFQYF
TGTGCCAGCAGCCCTCTGGGGGGGATACGTTTTCAGTACTTC
>TRBJ1-4|.|TRBD1|TRBV9
CASSVNPQGVNEKLFF
TGTGCCAGCAGCGTAAACCCCCAGGGGGTTAATGAAAAACTGTTTTTT
>TRBJ2-7|.|.|TRBV19
CASSIGVRLYEQYF
TGTGCCAGTAGTATAGGGGTCCGTCTCTACGAGCAGTACTTC
>TRBJ1-6|.|TRBD1|TRBV9
CASRGGTGNSPLHF
TGTGCCAGTCGGGGGGGGACAGGCAATTCACCCCTCCACTTT
>TRBJ1-2|.|.|TRBV14
CASSQLGRPYGYTF
TGTGCCAGCAGCCAACTGGGACGTCCCTATGGCTACACCTTC
>TRBJ2-5|.|.|TRBV5-1
CASSRGAQGQETQYF
TGCGCCAGCAGTAGGGGGGCACAGGGACAAGAGACCCAGTACTTC
>TRBJ2-2|.|.|TRBV7-2
CASSLVGTPTNTGELFF
TGTGCCAGCAGCTTAGTTGGGACACCTACGAACACCGGGGAGCTGTTTTTT
>TRBJ2-7|few|.|TRBV5-1
CASSFGGSTSYEQYF
TGCGCCAGCAGCTTCGGGGGCTCCACTTCCTACGAGCAGTACTTC
>TRBJ1-1|.|.|TRBV21-1
CAGVLQGEPLNTEAFF
TGTGCCGGAGTTCTGCAGGGGGAGCCACTAAACACTGAAGCTTTCTTT
>TRBJ1-4|.|.|TRBV5-6
CASSFGTEVKLFF
TGTGCCAGCAGCTTCGGGACGGAGGTTAAACTGTTTTTT
>TRBJ2-5|.|.|TRBV20-1
CSATWGETQYF
TGCAGTGCTACCTGGGGAGAGACCCAGTACTTC
>TRBJ2-5|.|.|TRBV28
CASSFRVNTLSETQYF
TGTGCCAGCAGTTTTAGAGTTAATACCTTGTCCGAGACCCAGTACTTC
>TRBJ1-3|.|.|TRBV6-5
CASRRDGGNTIYF
TGTGCCAGCAGACGGGACGGAGGAAACACCATATATTTT
>TRBJ1-1|once|.|TRBV27
CASSFSGNTEAFF
TGTGCCAGCAGTTTCTCCGGGAACACTGAAGCTTTCTTT
>TRBJ2-6|.|TRBD2|TRBV18
CASSRRTSDSGANVLTF
TGTGCCAGCTCACGGAGGACTAGCGACTCTGGGGCCAACGTCCTGACTTTC
>TRBJ2-1|.|.|TRBV10-3
CAIGRGGGGAGEQFF
TGTGCCATCGGCCGAGGGGGCGGGGGAGCCGGTGAGCAGTTCTTC
>TRBJ1-1|.|.|TRBV15
CATSVVNTEAFF
TGTGCCACCAGCGTAGTGAACACTGAAGCTTTCTTT
>TRBJ2-1|once|TRBD2|TRBV7-3
CASSPWGLAGTSSYNEQFF
TGTGCCAGCAGCCCTTGGGGACTAGCGGGGACAAGCTCCTACAATGAGCAGTTCTTC
>TRBJ2-7|.|.|TRBV19
CASKLGGPSYEQYF
TGTGCCAGTAAACTGGGGGGCCCCTCCTACGAGCAGTACTTC
>TRBJ1-1|once|TRBD1|TRBV5-1
CASSRDRGPTEAFF
TGCGCCAGCAGCCGGGACAGGGGGCCCACTGAAGCTTTCTTT
>TRBJ1-5|.|.|TRBV2
CASREAQGWQPQHF
TGTGCCAGCAGGGAGGCGCAGGGTTGGCAGCCCCAGCATTTT
>TRBJ2-2|.|.|TRBV2
CASRELGESGELFF
TGTGCCAGCAGGGAATTAGGGGAATCCGGGGAGCTGTTTTTT
>TRBJ2-1|.|.|TRBV7-3
CASSFAGASYNEQFF
TGTGCCAGCAGCTTTGCAGGGGCCTCCTACAATGAGCAGTTCTTC
>TRBJ2-5|.|TRBD2|TRBV11-2
CASSFGGLETQYF
TGTGCCAGCAGCTTCGGGGGGTTAGAGACCCAGTACTTC